The present TCR beta chain was sequenced within a study of cytomegalovirus exposure and HLA in healthy donors. Study background: As an earlier analysis found, 150 million to 200 million T cells yielded about 120 million unique TCR beta sequences. An early release of data contained about 85 million unique TCRs, which came from HLA-typed donors.

The PCR made use of 60 Vbeta and 13 Jbeta primers. Sequenced by immunoSEQ multiplex PCR; TCRdb stores in-frame clones only, minus some. The data show about 220,000 clones, with roughly 70% seen just once and less than 2% held by the top ten. V dropped 1 base and J dropped 5 bases, with 15 bases sitting between them. Germline V lookup: CDR1 SGHTA, CDR2 FQGNSA. The CDR3 extends over 16 amino acids. General observations from the study: It was assumed in the presence/absence analyses that sequencing depth was roughly uniform across donors.

On this clone: What it recognizes is unknown.

V and J are TRBV7-2 and TRBJ1-5, with TRBD1 as a possible D gene (6 bases). The sequenced sample was PBMCs. This receptor was taken from a woman in her 30s in good health and CMV-seronegative. The CDR3 DNA follows: TGTGCCAGCAGCTTAGTAGGCAGGGGAGGGGATCAGCCCCAGCATTTT. This gives the protein CASSLVGRGGDQPQHF.